This TCR beta chain was identified during a study of CD8 T cells in Susac syndrome. RNA totalling about 0.45 to 1 ug underwent reverse transcription with random hexamers. TCRdb reprocessed the immunoSEQ multiplex PCR reads via MiXCR and lists one record per CDR3 protein. The sample includes roughly 150,000 distinct CDR3 sequences, 85% to 95% seen only once; the top ten take about 0.18%. The CDR3 length is 14 residues. The V and J ends lost 5 bases and 4 bases respectively, with 15 bases between them. Germline V gives CDR1 SEHNR, CDR2 FQNEAQ (reference sequence). Negative isolation yielded the CD8+ and CD4+ T cells, while FACS enriched the TEMRA cells.

Sequenced sample: CD8+ T cells from PBMCs. This chain connects TRBV7-9 to TRBJ2-7; no clear D gene. The sequence was collected from a human donor with Susac syndrome. CDR3: CASSPGPPWYEQYF. CDR3 in DNA: TGTGCCAGCAGCCCCGGCCCCCCATGGTACGAGCAGTACTTC.